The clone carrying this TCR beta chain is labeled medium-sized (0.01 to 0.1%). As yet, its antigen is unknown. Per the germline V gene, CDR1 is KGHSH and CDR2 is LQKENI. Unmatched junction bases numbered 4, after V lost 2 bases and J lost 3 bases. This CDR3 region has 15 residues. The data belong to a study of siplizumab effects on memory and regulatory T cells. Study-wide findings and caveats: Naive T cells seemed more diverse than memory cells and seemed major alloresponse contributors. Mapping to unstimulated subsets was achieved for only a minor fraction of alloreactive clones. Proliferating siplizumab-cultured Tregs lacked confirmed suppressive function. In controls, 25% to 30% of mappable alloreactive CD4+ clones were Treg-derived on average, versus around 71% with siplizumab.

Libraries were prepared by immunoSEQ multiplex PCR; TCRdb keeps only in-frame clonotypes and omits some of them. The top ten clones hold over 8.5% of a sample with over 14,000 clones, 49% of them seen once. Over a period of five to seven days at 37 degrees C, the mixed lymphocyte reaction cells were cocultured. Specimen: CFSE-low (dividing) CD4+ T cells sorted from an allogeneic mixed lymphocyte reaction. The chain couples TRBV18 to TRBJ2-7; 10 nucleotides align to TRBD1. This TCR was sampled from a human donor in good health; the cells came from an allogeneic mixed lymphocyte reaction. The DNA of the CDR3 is TGTGCCAGCTCACCAAAAGGACAGGGGGGCTACGAGCAGTACTTC. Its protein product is CASSPKGQGGYEQYF.